Listed here are 9 T cell receptor beta chains from one sample, sequenced in a study of T cell repertoires in cytomegalovirus infection. MiXCR was run by TCRdb on the reads, yielding one entry per CDR3 protein. The sample shows approximately 730,000 distinct CDR3 sequences, roughly 28% of them seen only once. Which antigens these TCRs recognize remains unknown. The sequences come from cultured CD8+ T cells from PBMCs, collected from culture after CMV antigen stimulation. Receptors were obtained from a human donor in good health (CMV status not recorded). Some clones in this sample may be carry-over from other donors' samples.

This clonotype has more than one count but fewer than ten. V usage is TRBV4-3 and J usage is TRBJ2-1; D is perhaps TRBD2 (6 bases). V was cut by 4 bases and J by 4 bases, with 17 bases left in between. CDR3 size: 16 residues. The germline CDR1 and CDR2 sequences are LGHNA and YSLEER. In DNA, the CDR3 is TGCGCCAGCAGCCTTAATGGGCTAGCGACGTACAATGAGCAGTTCTTC. The encoded protein is CASSLNGLATYNEQFF.

A few counts support this clonotype. The CDR3 sequence: CSATHSRGLGNEQFF. The CDR3 DNA sequence: TGCAGTGCTACCCATTCTAGGGGCTTGGGAAATGAGCAGTTCTTC. The rearrangement links TRBV20-1 to TRBJ2-1; D might be TRBD1 (5 bases). This CDR3 region has 15 residues. The V gene lost 4 bases and the J gene lost 7 bases, with 20 bases spanning the gap. Looked up from germline, CDR1 is DFQATT and CDR2 is SNEGSKA (reference sequence).

This clonotype was counted a few times. This chain uses TRBV4-1 with TRBJ2-1, with a possible D match to TRBD1 (5 bases). The germline CDR1 and CDR2 sequences are MGHRA and YSYEKL. The germline V and J ends were trimmed by 1 base and 8 bases, with 9 bases remaining between them. CDR3 length: 13 residues. CDR3 nucleotides: TGCGCCAGCAGCCAAGTCAGGGTTCATGAGCAGTTCTTC. Protein product: CASSQVRVHEQFF.

The count of this clonotype is one. The chain joins TRBV20-1 to TRBJ2-1; TRBD1 matches 7 bases. This CDR3 has 12 amino acids. V was pared by 5 bases and J by 4 bases, with 2 bases of the junction left unmatched. From germline, CDR1 is DFQATT and CDR2 SNEGSKA (reference sequence). In DNA form, the CDR3 reads TGCAGTGCTCCGACAGGGTACAATGAGCAGTTCTTC. This codes for CSAPTGYNEQFF.

This rearrangement joins TRBV20-1 to TRBJ2-1; TRBD2 matches 7 bases. The CDR3 loop spans 14 amino acids. Germline V gives CDR1 DFQATT, CDR2 SNEGSKA (reference sequence). V was clipped by 3 bases and J by 3 bases; unmatched bases: 5. The CDR3 nucleotides read TGCAGTGCTAGCCAGAGCGGGGTCTACAATGAGCAGTTCTTC. It encodes CSASQSGVYNEQFF.

This clonotype was seen many times. This chain links TRBV4-2 with TRBJ1-3; 7 positions match TRBD1. Germline V lookup: CDR1 LGHNA, CDR2 YNFKEQ. The CDR3 spans 17 residues. V lost 4 bases and J lost 2; bases outside the gene matches: 11. The CDR3 DNA is TGTGCCAGCAGCCGGGAACGACAGGGTATTACTGGAAACACCATATATTTT. Its protein product is CASSRERQGITGNTIYF.

This clonotype was counted between two and nine times. V gene TRBV7-9 combines with J gene TRBJ2-1, with TRBD2 matching 7 bases. CDR1 is SEHNR and CDR2 is FQNEAQ in the germline V gene (reference sequence). The CDR3 has 15 amino acids. J lost 2 bases, V lost 6 bases, and 7 bases had no gene match. The CDR3 nucleotides are TGTGCCAGCAGTTCTAGAGCGGGGACCTACAATGAGCAGTTCTTC. As protein: CASSSRAGTYNEQFF.

V gene TRBV12-3 or TRBV12-4 combines with J gene TRBJ2-3; unclear D gene. V was clipped by 6 bases and J by 3 bases, with 10 bases between them. CDR3 length: 13 amino acids. The CDR3 DNA sequence: TGTGCCAGCAGGGAACCTTTGACAGATACGCAGTATTTT. It is translated as CASREPLTDTQYF.

This clonotype was seen only a few times. The chain combines TRBV25-1 with TRBJ2-5; perhaps TRBD2 as D (6 bases). The CDR3 has 15 residues. Trimming cost V 1 base and J 4 bases, with 13 bases left between them. From germline, CDR1 is MGHDK and CDR2 SYGVNS. In DNA, the CDR3 is TGTGCCAGCAGTGAATCGGGGGTTGAGGTAGAGACCCAGTACTTC. It specifies CASSESGVEVETQYF.